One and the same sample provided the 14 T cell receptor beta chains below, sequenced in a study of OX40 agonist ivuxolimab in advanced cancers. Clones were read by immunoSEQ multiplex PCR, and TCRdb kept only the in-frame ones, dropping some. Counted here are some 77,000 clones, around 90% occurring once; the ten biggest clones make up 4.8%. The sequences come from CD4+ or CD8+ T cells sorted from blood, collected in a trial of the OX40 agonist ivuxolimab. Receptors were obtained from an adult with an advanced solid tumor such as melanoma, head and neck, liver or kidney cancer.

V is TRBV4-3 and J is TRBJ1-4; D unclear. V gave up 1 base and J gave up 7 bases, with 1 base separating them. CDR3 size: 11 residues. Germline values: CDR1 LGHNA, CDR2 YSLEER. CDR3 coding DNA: TGCGCCAGCAGCCAAGGTGAAAAACTGTTTTTT. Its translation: CASSQGEKLFF.

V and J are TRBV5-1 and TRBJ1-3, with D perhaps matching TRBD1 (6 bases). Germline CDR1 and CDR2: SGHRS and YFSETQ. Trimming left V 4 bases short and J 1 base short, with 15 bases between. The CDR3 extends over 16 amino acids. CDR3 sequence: CASSPQTQGSGNTIYF. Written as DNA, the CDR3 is TGCGCCAGCAGCCCGCAGACTCAGGGGTCTGGAAACACCATATATTTT.

CDR3 coding DNA: TGTGCCGATCAGGGGCCAGATACGCAGTATTTT. Translating it yields CADQGPDTQYF. The V call is TRBV30, the J call TRBJ2-3; maybe TRBD1 (6 bases). Germline V gives CDR1 GTSNPN, CDR2 SVGIG (reference sequence). This CDR3 has 11 residues. V was clipped by 8 bases and J by 4 bases, with 10 bases between them.

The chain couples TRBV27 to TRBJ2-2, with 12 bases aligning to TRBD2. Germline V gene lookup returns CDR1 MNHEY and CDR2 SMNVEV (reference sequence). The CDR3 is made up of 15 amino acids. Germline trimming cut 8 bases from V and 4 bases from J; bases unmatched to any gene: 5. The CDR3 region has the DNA TGTGCCAGCTGTAGACTAGCGGGAGCCACCGGGGAGCTGTTTTTT. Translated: CASCRLAGATGELFF.

The CDR3 bases are TGTGCCAGCAGCTTAGACGGTACCTACGAGCAGTACTTC. This translates into CASSLDGTYEQYF. J is TRBJ2-7 and V is TRBV7-9; D gene unclear. V shed 1 base and J shed 2 bases, with 6 bases lying between them. Germline CDR1 and CDR2: SEHNR and FQNEAQ (reference sequence). The length of the CDR3 is 13 residues.

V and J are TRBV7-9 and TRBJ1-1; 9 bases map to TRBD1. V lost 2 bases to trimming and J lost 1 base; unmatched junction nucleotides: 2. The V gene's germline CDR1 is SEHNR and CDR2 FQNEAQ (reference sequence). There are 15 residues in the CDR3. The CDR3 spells CASSLWTGANTEAFF. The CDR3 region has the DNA TGTGCCAGCAGCTTATGGACAGGGGCGAACACTGAAGCTTTCTTT.

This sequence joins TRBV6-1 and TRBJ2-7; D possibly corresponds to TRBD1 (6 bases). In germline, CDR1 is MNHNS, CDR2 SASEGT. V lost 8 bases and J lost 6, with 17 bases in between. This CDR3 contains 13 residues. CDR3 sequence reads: CASLQGFGSEQYF. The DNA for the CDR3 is TGTGCCAGCCTCCAGGGGTTCGGTAGCGAGCAGTACTTC.

This CDR3 reads CASSLGLNTDTQYF. CDR3 DNA: TGTGCCAGCAGCTTAGGCTTGAACACAGATACGCAGTATTTT. The gene calls are TRBV7-2 and TRBJ2-3; D unresolved. The CDR3 is 14 amino acids. Germline V gene data show CDR1 as SGHTA and CDR2 as FQGNSA. Trimming took 1 base from V and 2 from J, leaving 7 bases between them.

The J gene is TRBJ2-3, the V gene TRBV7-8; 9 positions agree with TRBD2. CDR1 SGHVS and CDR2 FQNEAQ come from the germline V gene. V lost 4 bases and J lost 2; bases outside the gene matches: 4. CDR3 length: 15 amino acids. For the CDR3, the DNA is TGTGCCAGCAGCTCAGCGGGAGGCGACACAGATACGCAGTATTTT. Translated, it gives CASSSAGGDTDTQYF.

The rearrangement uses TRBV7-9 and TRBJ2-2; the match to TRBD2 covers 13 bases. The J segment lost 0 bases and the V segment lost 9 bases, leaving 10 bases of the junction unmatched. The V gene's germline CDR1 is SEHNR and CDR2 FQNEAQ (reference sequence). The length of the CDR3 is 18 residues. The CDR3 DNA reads TGTGCCAGTGACTACTCCGGGACTAGCGGGGCGAACACCGGGGAGCTGTTTTTT. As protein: CASDYSGTSGANTGELFF.

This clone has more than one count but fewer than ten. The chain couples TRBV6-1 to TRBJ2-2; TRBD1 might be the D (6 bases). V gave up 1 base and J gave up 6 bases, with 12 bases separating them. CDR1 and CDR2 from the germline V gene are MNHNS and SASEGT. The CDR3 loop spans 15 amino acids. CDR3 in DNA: TGTGCCAGCAGTGAAGGGGGGCAGAGGGCCGGGGAGCTGTTTTTT. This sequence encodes CASSEGGQRAGELFF.

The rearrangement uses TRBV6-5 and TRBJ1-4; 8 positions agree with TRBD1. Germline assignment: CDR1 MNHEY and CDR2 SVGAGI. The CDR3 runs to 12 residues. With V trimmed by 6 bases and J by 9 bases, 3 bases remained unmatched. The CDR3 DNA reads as TGTGCCAGCAGGGACAGGGCTAAAAAACTGTTTTTT. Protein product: CASRDRAKKLFF.

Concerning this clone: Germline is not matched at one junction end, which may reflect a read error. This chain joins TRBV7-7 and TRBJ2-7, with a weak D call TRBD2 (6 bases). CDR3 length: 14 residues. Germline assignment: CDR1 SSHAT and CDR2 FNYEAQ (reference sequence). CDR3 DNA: TGTGCTAGCAGCTTAGTGACGGGAGTCCACGAGCAGTACTTC. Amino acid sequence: CASSLVTGVHEQYF.

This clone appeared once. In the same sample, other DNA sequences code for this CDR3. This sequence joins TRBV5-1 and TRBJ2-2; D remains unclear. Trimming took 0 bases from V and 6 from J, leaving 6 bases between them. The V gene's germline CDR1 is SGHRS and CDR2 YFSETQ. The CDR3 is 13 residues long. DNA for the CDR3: TGCGCCAGCAGCTTGGTGGTCGCCGGGGAGCTGTTTTTT. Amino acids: CASSLVVAGELFF.